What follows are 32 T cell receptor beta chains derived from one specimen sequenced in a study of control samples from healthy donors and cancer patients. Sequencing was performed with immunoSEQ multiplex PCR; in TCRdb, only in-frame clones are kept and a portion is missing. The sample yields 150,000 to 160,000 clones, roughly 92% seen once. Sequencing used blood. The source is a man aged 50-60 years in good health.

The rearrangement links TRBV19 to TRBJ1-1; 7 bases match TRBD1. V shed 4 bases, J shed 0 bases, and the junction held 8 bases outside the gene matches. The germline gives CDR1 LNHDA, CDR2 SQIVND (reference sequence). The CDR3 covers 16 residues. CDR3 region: CASSTGTAGMNTEAFF. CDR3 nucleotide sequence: TGTGCCAGTAGTACCGGGACAGCTGGAATGAACACTGAAGCTTTCTTT.

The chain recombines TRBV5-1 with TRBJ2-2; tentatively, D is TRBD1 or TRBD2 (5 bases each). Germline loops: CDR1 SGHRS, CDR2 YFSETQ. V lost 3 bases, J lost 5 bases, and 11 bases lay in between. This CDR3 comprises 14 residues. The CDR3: CASSYGDGTGELFF. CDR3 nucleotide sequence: TGCGCCAGCAGCTACGGGGACGGAACCGGGGAGCTGTTTTTT.

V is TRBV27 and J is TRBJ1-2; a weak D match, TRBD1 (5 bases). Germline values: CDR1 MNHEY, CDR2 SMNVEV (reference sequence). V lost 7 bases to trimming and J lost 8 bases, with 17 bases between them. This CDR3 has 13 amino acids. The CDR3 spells CASTPAGLRGYTF. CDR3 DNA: TGTGCCAGCACCCCGGCAGGGCTAAGGGGCTACACCTTC.

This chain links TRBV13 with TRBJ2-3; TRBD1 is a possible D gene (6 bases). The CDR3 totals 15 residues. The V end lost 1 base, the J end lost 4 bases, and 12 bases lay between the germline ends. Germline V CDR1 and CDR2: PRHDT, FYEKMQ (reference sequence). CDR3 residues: CASSLEGQGPDTQYF. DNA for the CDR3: TGTGCCAGCAGCTTAGAAGGGCAGGGGCCAGATACGCAGTATTTT. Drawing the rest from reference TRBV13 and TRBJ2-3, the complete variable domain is AAGVIQSPRHLIKEKRETATLKCYPIPRHDTVYWYQQGPGQDPQFLISFYEKMQSDKGSIPDRFSAQQFSDYHSELNMSSLELGDSALYFCASSLEGQGPDTQYFGPGTRLTVL.

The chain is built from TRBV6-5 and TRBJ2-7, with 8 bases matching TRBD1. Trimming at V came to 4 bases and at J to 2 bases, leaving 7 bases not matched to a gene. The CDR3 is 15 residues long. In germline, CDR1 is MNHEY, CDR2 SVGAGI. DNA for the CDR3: TGTGCCAGCAGTTTATCCGGGACAGGCCCCTACGAGCAGTACTTC. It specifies CASSLSGTGPYEQYF.

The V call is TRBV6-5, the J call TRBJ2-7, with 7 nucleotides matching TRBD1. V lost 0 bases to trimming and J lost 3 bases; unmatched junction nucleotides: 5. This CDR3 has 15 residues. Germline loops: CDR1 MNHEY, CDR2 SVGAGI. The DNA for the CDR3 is TGTGCCAGCAGTTACTCGAATGCAGGGGGCTACGAGCAGTACTTC. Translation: CASSYSNAGGYEQYF.

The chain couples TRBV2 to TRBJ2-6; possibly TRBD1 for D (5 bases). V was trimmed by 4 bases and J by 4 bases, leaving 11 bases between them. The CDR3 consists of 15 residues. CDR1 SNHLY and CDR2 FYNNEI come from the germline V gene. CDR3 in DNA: TGTGCCAGCAGTGGACAGCGATCCGGGGCCAACGTCCTGACTTTC. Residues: CASSGQRSGANVLTF.

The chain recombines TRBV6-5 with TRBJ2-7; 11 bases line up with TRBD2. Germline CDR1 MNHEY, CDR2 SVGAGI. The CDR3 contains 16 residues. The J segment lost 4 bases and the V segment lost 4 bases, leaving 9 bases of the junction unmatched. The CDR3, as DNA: TGTGCCAGCAGTTTGACCACTAGCGGGAGTACATACGAGCAGTACTTC. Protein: CASSLTTSGSTYEQYF.

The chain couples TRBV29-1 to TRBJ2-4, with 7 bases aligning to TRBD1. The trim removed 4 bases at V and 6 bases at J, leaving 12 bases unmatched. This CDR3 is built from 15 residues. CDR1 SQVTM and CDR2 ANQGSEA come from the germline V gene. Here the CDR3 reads CSVAPADRVGNIQYF. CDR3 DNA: TGCAGCGTTGCGCCGGCCGACAGGGTGGGAAACATTCAGTACTTC.

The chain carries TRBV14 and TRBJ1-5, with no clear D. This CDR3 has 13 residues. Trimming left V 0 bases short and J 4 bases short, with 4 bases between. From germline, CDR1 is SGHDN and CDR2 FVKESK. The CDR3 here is CASSQEGNQPQHF. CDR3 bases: TGTGCCAGCAGCCAAGAAGGAAATCAGCCCCAGCATTTT.

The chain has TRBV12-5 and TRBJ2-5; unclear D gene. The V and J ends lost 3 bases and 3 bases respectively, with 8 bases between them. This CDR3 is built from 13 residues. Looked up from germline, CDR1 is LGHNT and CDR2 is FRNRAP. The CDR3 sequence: CASGFPGEETQYF. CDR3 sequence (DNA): TGTGCTAGTGGTTTCCCCGGAGAAGAGACCCAGTACTTC.

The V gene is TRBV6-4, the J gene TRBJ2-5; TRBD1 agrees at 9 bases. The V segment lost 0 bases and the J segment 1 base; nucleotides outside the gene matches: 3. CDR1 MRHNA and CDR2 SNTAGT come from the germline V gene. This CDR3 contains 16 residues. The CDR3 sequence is CASSDSPGQGQETQYF. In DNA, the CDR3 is TGTGCCAGCAGTGACTCACCGGGACAGGGCCAAGAGACCCAGTACTTC.

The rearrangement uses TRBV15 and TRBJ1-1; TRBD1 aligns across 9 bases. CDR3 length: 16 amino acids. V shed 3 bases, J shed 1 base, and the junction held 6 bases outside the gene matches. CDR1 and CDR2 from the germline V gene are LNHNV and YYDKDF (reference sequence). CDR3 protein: CATSSTTGGANTEAFF. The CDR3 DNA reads TGTGCCACCAGCAGCACCACAGGGGGCGCGAACACTGAAGCTTTCTTT.

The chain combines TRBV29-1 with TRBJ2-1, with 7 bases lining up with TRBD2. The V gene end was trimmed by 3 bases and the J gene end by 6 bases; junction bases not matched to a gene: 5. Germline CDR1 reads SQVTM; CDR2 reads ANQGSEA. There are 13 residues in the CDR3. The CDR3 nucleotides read TGCAGCGTTGAGTTCTCTAGCGGCAATGAGCAGTTCTTC. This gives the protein CSVEFSSGNEQFF.

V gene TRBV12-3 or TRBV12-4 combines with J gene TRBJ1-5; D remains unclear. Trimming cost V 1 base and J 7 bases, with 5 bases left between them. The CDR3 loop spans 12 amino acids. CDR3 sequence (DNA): TGTGCCAGCAGTTTAGATTGGCAGCCCCAGCATTTT. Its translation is CASSLDWQPQHF.

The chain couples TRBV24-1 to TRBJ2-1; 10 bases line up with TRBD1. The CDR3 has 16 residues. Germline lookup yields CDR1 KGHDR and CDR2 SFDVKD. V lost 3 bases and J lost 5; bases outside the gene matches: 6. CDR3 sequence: CATSDGDRGGNNEQFF. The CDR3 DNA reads TGTGCCACCAGTGATGGGGACAGGGGTGGGAACAATGAGCAGTTCTTC.

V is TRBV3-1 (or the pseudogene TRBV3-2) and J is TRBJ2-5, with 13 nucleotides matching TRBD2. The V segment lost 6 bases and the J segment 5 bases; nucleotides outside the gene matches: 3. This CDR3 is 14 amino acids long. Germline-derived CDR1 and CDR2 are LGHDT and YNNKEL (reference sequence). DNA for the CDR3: TGTGCCAGCAGTTTGACTAGCGGGAGGGAGACCCAGTACTTC. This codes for CASSLTSGRETQYF.

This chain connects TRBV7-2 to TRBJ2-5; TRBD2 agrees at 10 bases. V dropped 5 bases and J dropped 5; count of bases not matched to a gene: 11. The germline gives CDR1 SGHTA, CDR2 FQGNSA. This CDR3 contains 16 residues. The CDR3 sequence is CASSPLSGRLGETQYF. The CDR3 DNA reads TGTGCCAGCAGCCCCCTTAGCGGGAGGCTGGGGGAGACCCAGTACTTC. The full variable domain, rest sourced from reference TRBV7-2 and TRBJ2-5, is GAGVSQSPSNKVTEKGKDVELRCDPISGHTALYWYRQSLGQGLEFLIYFQGNSAPDKSGLPSDRFSAERTGGSVSTLTIQRTQQEDSAVYLCASSPLSGRLGETQYFGPGTRLLVL.

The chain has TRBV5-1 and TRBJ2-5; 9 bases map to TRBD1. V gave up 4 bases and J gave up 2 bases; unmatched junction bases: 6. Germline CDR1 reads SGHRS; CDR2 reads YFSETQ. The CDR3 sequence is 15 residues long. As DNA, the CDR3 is TGCGCCAGCAGCATTAGACAGGGGGTACAAGAGACCCAGTACTTC. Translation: CASSIRQGVQETQYF. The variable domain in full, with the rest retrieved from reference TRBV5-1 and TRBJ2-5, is KAGVTQTPRYLIKTRGQQVTLSCSPISGHRSVSWYQQTPGQGLQFLFEYFSETQRNKGNFPGRFSGRQFSNSRSEMNVSTLELGDSALYLCASSIRQGVQETQYFGPGTRLLVL.

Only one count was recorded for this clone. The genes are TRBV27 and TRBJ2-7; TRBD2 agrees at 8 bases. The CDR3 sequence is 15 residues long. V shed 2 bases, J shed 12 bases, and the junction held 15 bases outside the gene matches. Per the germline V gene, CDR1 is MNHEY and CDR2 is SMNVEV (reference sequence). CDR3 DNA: TGTGCCAGCAGTTTAAACGGACTAGCCCGGGAGCTGCGGTACTTC. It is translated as CASSLNGLARELRYF.

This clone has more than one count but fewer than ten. Here the CDR3 DNA reads TGCGCCAGCAGTGCACTAGAGAACATCTACGAGCAGTACTTC. Its translation: CASSALENIYEQYF. The chain has TRBV10-1 and TRBJ2-7, with D possibly TRBD2 on 5 matching bases. CDR3 length equals 14 residues. CDR1 is WNHNN, CDR2 SYGVQD, per germline (reference sequence). The V end lost 4 bases, the J end lost 3 bases, and 13 bases lay between the germline ends.

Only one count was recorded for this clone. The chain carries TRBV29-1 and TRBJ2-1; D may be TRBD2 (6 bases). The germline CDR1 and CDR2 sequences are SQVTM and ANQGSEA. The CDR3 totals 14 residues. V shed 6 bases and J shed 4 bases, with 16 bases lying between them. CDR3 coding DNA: TGCAGCGTGGAGGGGAGGCTACAGTACAATGAGCAGTTCTTC. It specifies CSVEGRLQYNEQFF.

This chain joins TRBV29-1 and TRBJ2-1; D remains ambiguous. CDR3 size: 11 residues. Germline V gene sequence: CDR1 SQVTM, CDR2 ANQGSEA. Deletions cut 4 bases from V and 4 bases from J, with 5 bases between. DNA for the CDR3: TGCAGCGTTGTACTGTACAATGAGCAGTTCTTC. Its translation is CSVVLYNEQFF.

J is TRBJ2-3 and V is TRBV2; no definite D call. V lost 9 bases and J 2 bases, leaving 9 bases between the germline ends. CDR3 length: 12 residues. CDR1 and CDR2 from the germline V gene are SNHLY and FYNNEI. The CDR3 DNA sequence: TGTGCCAGTGTATTTTCCACAGATACGCAGTATTTT. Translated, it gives CASVFSTDTQYF.

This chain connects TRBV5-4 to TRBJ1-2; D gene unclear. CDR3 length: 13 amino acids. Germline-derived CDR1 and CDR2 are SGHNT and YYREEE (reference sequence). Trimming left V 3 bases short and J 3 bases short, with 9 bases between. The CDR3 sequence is CASSSGGYYGYTF. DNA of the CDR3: TGTGCCAGCAGCTCGGGCGGATACTATGGCTACACCTTC.

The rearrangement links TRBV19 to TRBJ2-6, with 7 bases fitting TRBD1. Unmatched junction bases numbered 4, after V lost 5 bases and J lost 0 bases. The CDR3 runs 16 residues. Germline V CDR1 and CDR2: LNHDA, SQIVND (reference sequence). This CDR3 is CASSRQGHSGANVLTF. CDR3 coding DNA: TGTGCCAGTAGTCGACAGGGCCACTCTGGGGCCAACGTCCTGACTTTC.

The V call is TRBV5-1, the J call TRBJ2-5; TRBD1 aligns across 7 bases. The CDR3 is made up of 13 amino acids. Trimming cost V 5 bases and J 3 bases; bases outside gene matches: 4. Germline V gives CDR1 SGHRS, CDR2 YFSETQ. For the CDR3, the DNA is TGCGCCAGCAGTGCCACAGGGGAAGAGACCCAGTACTTC. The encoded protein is CASSATGEETQYF.

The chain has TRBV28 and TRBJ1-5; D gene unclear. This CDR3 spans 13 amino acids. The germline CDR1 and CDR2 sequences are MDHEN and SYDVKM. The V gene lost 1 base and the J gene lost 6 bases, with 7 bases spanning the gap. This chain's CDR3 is CASSLLQPQPQHF. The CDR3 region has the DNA TGTGCCAGCAGTTTATTGCAGCCTCAGCCCCAGCATTTT.

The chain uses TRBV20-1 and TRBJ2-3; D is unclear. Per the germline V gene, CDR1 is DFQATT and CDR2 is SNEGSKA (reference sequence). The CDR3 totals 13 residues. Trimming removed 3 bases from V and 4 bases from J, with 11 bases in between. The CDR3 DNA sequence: TGCAGTGCTAGTCGATACCAGGCAGATACGCAGTATTTT. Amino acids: CSASRYQADTQYF.

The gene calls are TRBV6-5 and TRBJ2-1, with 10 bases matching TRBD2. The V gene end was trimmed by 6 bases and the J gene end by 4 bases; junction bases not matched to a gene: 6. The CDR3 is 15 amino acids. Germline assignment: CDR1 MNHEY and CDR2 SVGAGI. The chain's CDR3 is CASSPRTSGYNEQFF. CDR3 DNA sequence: TGTGCCAGCAGCCCCCGGACTAGCGGATACAATGAGCAGTTCTTC.

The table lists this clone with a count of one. This CDR3 reads CASNTGTEAFF. As DNA, the CDR3 is TGTGCCAGCAACACGGGGACTGAAGCTTTCTTT. The J gene is TRBJ1-1, the V gene TRBV27; D uncertain. This CDR3 is 11 amino acids long. V was clipped by 7 bases and J by 5 bases, with 8 bases between them. Germline V gene data show CDR1 as MNHEY and CDR2 as SMNVEV (reference sequence).

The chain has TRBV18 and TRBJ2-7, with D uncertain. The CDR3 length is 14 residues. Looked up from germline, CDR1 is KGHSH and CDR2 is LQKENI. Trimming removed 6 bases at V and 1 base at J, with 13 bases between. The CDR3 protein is CASSAATESYEQYF. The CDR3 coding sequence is TGTGCCAGCTCGGCTGCGACTGAATCCTACGAGCAGTACTTC.